Below are 9 T cell receptor beta chains sequenced from a single sample in a study of blood T cell repertoires in COVID-19. Method: immunoSEQ multiplex PCR; TCRdb's copy keeps in-frame clones and lacks some. This repertoire shows 110,000 or so clones, 80% to 90% found once; its top ten account for about 8%. The sequencing sample was made of peripheral blood. The receptors shown here come from a man between 65 and 80 years old who had recovered from COVID-19.

The V gene is TRBV3-1 (or the pseudogene TRBV3-2), the J gene TRBJ1-5; D unresolved. This CDR3 is 13 amino acids long. The V end was cut by 3 bases, the J end by 6 bases, with 9 bases between. Germline lookup yields CDR1 LGHDT and CDR2 YNNKEL (reference sequence). Here the CDR3 DNA reads TGTGCCAGCAGCCACAGGCCCGGTCAGCCCCAGCATTTT. Amino acids: CASSHRPGQPQHF.

This clone has only one observation. V is TRBV28 and J is TRBJ2-7, with 9 nucleotides matching TRBD1. Germline loops: CDR1 MDHEN, CDR2 SYDVKM. The CDR3 is made up of 14 amino acids. The junction had 7 bases not matched to a gene; V was cut back by 5 bases and J by 5 bases. Here the CDR3 reads CASSLGQGRNEQYF. The CDR3 DNA reads TGTGCCAGCAGTCTCGGACAGGGGAGGAACGAGCAGTACTTC.

The rearrangement uses TRBV10-3 and TRBJ2-7; 9 positions match TRBD1. The CDR3 has 15 amino acids. Germline CDR1 ENHRY, CDR2 SYGVKD. The trim removed 6 bases at V and 7 bases at J, leaving 13 bases unmatched. This chain's CDR3 is CAIRDPGQGPGEQYF. The CDR3 DNA sequence: TGTGCCATCAGAGATCCGGGACAGGGACCAGGTGAGCAGTACTTC.

The rearrangement links TRBV20-1 to TRBJ2-7; D remains ambiguous. From germline, CDR1 is DFQATT and CDR2 SNEGSKA (reference sequence). Between the trimmed V and J ends, which lost 3 bases and 2 bases, there was a span of 11 bases. The CDR3 runs to 13 residues. The CDR3 nucleotides read TGCAGTGCTAGTAGTGCGGAAACCTACGAGCAGTACTTC. It yields the protein CSASSAETYEQYF.

The chain carries TRBV19 and TRBJ2-3; tentatively, D is TRBD1 (6 bases). CDR1 and CDR2 (germline): LNHDA, SQIVND (reference sequence). The germline V and J ends were trimmed by 4 bases and 4 bases, with 9 bases remaining between them. The CDR3 loop spans 13 amino acids. This chain's CDR3 is CASSTRQADTQYF. The CDR3 DNA sequence: TGTGCCAGTAGTACCCGACAGGCAGATACGCAGTATTTT.

The chain links TRBV9 to TRBJ2-7; 8 nucleotides match TRBD1. The V and J ends lost 3 bases and 1 base, in that order; junction bases with no gene match: 3. CDR1 is SGDLS, CDR2 YYNGEE, per germline. CDR3 length: 14 amino acids. CDR3 nucleotide sequence: TGTGCCAGCAGCGCACGGACAGGGTCCTACGAGCAGTACTTC. Amino acid sequence: CASSARTGSYEQYF.

J is TRBJ1-2 and V is TRBV28; 9 bases are a match to TRBD1. This CDR3 contains 16 residues. Germline V lookup: CDR1 MDHEN, CDR2 SYDVKM. The V segment lost 4 bases and the J segment 3 bases; nucleotides outside the gene matches: 9. The CDR3 region has the DNA TGTGCCAGCAGTTCTCCCGGGACAGGGTTTGACTATGGCTACACCTTC. It translates to CASSSPGTGFDYGYTF.

V usage is TRBV6-5 and J usage is TRBJ1-3; D uncertain. CDR3 length: 15 residues. CDR1 MNHEY and CDR2 SVGAGI come from the germline V gene. V was pared by 8 bases and J by 0 bases, with 14 bases between. CDR3 sequence reads: CASRLDRYSGNTIYF. As DNA, the CDR3 is TGTGCCAGCCGACTAGACCGTTACTCTGGAAACACCATATATTTT.

This chain links TRBV21-1 with TRBJ2-1; the table calls TRBD1, which could not be checked here. TRBV21-1 is flagged as a pseudogene. This CDR3 contains 18 residues. The CDR3 DNA reads as TGTGCCAGCAGCAAAGCTATAGGGACAGGGAAAACCTACAATGAGCAGTTCTTC. Residues: CASSKAIGTGKTYNEQFF.